Sequencing of this T cell receptor beta chain was carried out in a study of response to subunit inactivated influenza vaccine listed by TCRdb under 2018. Study-wide context: The study used deep quantitative T cell receptor repertoire profiling to track responses to a trivalent subunit inactivated influenza vaccine. General conclusions and limits of the study: According to the authors, only a limited number of new T cells may be recruited by each seasonal influenza vaccination.

V was cut back by 5 bases and J by 4 bases, leaving a gap of 13 bases between them. From the cysteine up to the phenylalanine, the CDR3 has a length of 13 residues. The CDR3 DNA has 39 bases and is translated from base 1. The germline V gene (reference sequence) provides CDR1 SGHKS and CDR2 YYEKEE. The library relied on RT-PCR. Sequencing was carried out with an Illumina HiSeq 2500. TCRdb reran the public reads through fastp at Q25 and MiXCR, keeping productive beta chains. Rows with a matching CDR3 protein are joined into one entry that keeps the most common DNA and genes. Here the sample has more than 450,000 distinct CDR3 sequences; 12% occur a single time. The ten largest clones capture approximately 10% of the sample. The table lists this clonotype with a count of one. The clone's antigen remains unknown. It has no much larger one-base neighbor in the sample; base qualities were not kept. Weak support is all one read offers.

The starting material was PBMCs from blood, obtained on the day of vaccination. This receptor chain uses TRBV5-5 and TRBJ2-7; D gene: possibly TRBD2, on 5 matching bases. The TCR comes from a man aged 50 to 59 who received an inactivated influenza vaccine. Donor details come from another sample of the same person, matched by shared clones. The CDR3 sequence is CASRAGGVYEQYF. The sequenced DNA is TGTGCCAGCAGGGCGGGTGGGGTGTACGAGCAGTACTTC.